These 19 T cell receptor beta chains came from one sample sequenced in a study of chemoradiotherapy in HPV16-positive cancers. Some clones are missing from TCRdb's copy, which holds only in-frame ones; the method was immunoSEQ multiplex PCR. Counted here are some 32,000 clones, 88% occurring once; the ten biggest clones make up 4.5% to 5.5%. Sequencing used blood, obtained from a patient who underwent chemoradiotherapy. The receptors stem from a human donor with HPV-associated anogenital cancer.

V is TRBV5-1 and J is TRBJ1-1; unclear D gene. V was pared by 1 base and J by 7 bases, with 8 bases between. Per germline, CDR1 SGHRS and CDR2 YFSETQ. CDR3 size: 12 residues. The DNA for the CDR3 is TGCGCCAGCAGCTTGAGGGTAGGTGAAGCTTTCTTT. Encoded protein: CASSLRVGEAFF.

The V gene is TRBV7-9, the J gene TRBJ1-2; tentative D call: TRBD1 (5 bases). Germline assignment: CDR1 SEHNR and CDR2 FQNEAQ (reference sequence). The CDR3 covers 13 residues. V shed 0 bases and J shed 7 bases, with 9 bases lying between them. In nucleotides, the CDR3 is TGTGCCAGCAGCTTAGCCGGGGGTAGTGGCTACACCTTC. Its translation is CASSLAGGSGYTF.

V gene TRBV28 combines with J gene TRBJ2-1; 7 bases line up with TRBD1. Looked up from germline, CDR1 is MDHEN and CDR2 is SYDVKM. This CDR3 has 14 residues. The V gene end was trimmed by 3 bases and the J gene end by 5 bases; junction bases not matched to a gene: 4. The CDR3 nucleotides read TGTGCCAGCAGTTTCGGGACAGTGGACAATGAGCAGTTCTTC. It codes for CASSFGTVDNEQFF.

The chain has TRBV9 and TRBJ2-2; 11 bases align to TRBD2. The J segment lost 6 bases and the V segment lost 0 bases, leaving 4 bases of the junction unmatched. This CDR3 region has 16 residues. Germline-derived CDR1 and CDR2 are SGDLS and YYNGEE. DNA of the CDR3: TGTGCCAGCAGCGTAGAGCCGGGACTAGCGGCCGGGGAGCTGTTTTTT. As protein: CASSVEPGLAAGELFF.

V gene TRBV9 combines with J gene TRBJ2-2; 9 bases align to TRBD1. The CDR3 has 16 amino acids. Germline CDR1 reads SGDLS; CDR2 reads YYNGEE. With V trimmed by 3 bases and J by 4 bases, 7 bases remained unmatched. The CDR3, as DNA: TGTGCCAGCAGCGAGGCGGGACAGGGCGCCACCGGGGAGCTGTTTTTT. Amino acid sequence: CASSEAGQGATGELFF.

This clone was seen only a few times. The chain employs TRBV6-1 and TRBJ1-1, with TRBD1 matching over 10 bases. With V trimmed by 4 bases and J by 4 bases, 6 bases remained unmatched. Germline V gives CDR1 MNHNS, CDR2 SASEGT. This CDR3 has 15 residues. CDR3 bases: TGTGCCAGCAGTGTCAGACAGGGGGCCGGCACTGAAGCTTTCTTT. Its protein product is CASSVRQGAGTEAFF.

The rearrangement joins TRBV18 to TRBJ2-5, with D possibly being TRBD1 (5 bases). Trimming cost V 1 base and J 4 bases, with 7 bases left between them. The V gene's germline CDR1 is KGHSH and CDR2 LQKENI. The CDR3 has 13 residues. The CDR3: CASSPQGIETQYF. The CDR3 DNA is TGTGCCAGCTCACCACAGGGGATAGAGACCCAGTACTTC.

The chain combines TRBV30 with TRBJ1-4; TRBD1 agrees at 12 bases. J was trimmed by 8 bases and V by 3 bases; bases with no gene match: 4. There are 14 residues in the CDR3. Germline V gives CDR1 GTSNPN, CDR2 SVGIG (reference sequence). DNA of the CDR3: TGTGCCTGGAGCCGGGACAGGGGGCGAGAAAAACTGTTTTTT. It translates to CAWSRDRGREKLFF.

CDR3 sequence reads: CASVGPPGANVLTF. The CDR3 nucleotides are TGTGCCAGCGTTGGACCCCCTGGGGCCAACGTCCTGACTTTC. This rearrangement joins TRBV6-5 to TRBJ2-6, with no clear D. From germline, CDR1 is MNHEY and CDR2 SVGAGI. The germline V and J ends were trimmed by 8 bases and 2 bases, with 10 bases remaining between them. This CDR3 is 14 amino acids long.

The genes are TRBV9 and TRBJ1-4; D not certain. Trimming took 1 base from V and 8 from J, leaving 15 bases between them. The CDR3 extends over 15 amino acids. Germline CDR1 and CDR2: SGDLS and YYNGEE. The CDR3 reads CASSVSGRWEEKLFF. DNA for the CDR3: TGTGCCAGCAGCGTATCTGGACGGTGGGAAGAAAAACTGTTTTTT.

The chain has TRBV28 and TRBJ1-3; D gene unclear. Trimming left V 5 bases short and J 4 bases short, with 9 bases between. Germline CDR1 MDHEN, CDR2 SYDVKM. This CDR3 is 13 amino acids long. The CDR3, as DNA: TGTGCCAGCAGTGAAACACAGGGAAACACCATATATTTT. Its protein is CASSETQGNTIYF.

V gene TRBV5-6 combines with J gene TRBJ1-6; 8 bases agree with TRBD1. This CDR3 is 16 amino acids long. With V trimmed by 0 bases and J by 6 bases, 5 bases remained unmatched. The germline gives CDR1 SGHDT, CDR2 YYEEEE. CDR3 nucleotide sequence: TGTGCCAGCAGCTTGGATCAGGGGGCGATTAATTCACCCCTCCACTTT. Protein: CASSLDQGAINSPLHF.

The chain carries TRBV19 and TRBJ1-5; D is perhaps TRBD1 (6 bases). The germline V and J ends were trimmed by 0 bases and 6 bases, with 12 bases remaining between them. Germline lookup yields CDR1 LNHDA and CDR2 SQIVND (reference sequence). The CDR3 is 15 amino acids. In DNA, the CDR3 is TGTGCCAGTAGTATAGATAACAACAGGGCTCAGCCCCAGCATTTT. Residues: CASSIDNNRAQPQHF.

This clone was found a few times. The chain has TRBV27 and TRBJ1-2; 7 nucleotides match TRBD1. The CDR3 has 17 amino acids. V shed 5 bases and J 3 bases; nucleotides not matched to a gene: 15. From germline, CDR1 is MNHEY and CDR2 SMNVEV (reference sequence). The CDR3 bases are TGTGCCAGCAGTCCGGAGGACAGGTCCCAAGGGGACTATGGCTACACCTTC. Amino acids: CASSPEDRSQGDYGYTF.

The rearrangement joins TRBV15 to TRBJ2-3, with D perhaps given as TRBD1 or TRBD2 (5 bases each). V was shortened by 4 bases and J by 0 bases, with 14 bases between the two germline ends. CDR1 is LNHNV and CDR2 is YYDKDF in the germline V gene (reference sequence). This CDR3 comprises 16 residues. CDR3: CATSIGTHASTDTQYF. The CDR3, as DNA: TGTGCCACCAGCATTGGGACGCATGCTAGCACAGATACGCAGTATTTT.

This chain connects TRBV6-5 to TRBJ1-1, with D possibly matching TRBD1 (6 bases). V was shortened by 2 bases and J by 0 bases, with 10 bases between the two germline ends. Germline V gives CDR1 MNHEY, CDR2 SVGAGI. This CDR3 contains 15 residues. For the CDR3, the DNA is TGTGCCAGCAGTTACCAGGGGACGGTGAACACTGAAGCTTTCTTT. This encodes CASSYQGTVNTEAFF.

The chain is built from TRBV7-2 and TRBJ2-7; D is possibly TRBD1 (5 bases). The CDR3 is 11 residues long. V lost 11 bases and J 3 bases, leaving 11 bases between the germline ends. The germline gives CDR1 SGHTA, CDR2 FQGNSA. CDR3 amino acids: CARGHYYEQYF. DNA for the CDR3: TGTGCCCGCGGACACTACTACGAGCAGTACTTC.

The V and J genes are TRBV9 and TRBJ2-1; the match to TRBD2 covers 10 bases. V was clipped by 4 bases and J by 4 bases; unmatched bases: 5. CDR1 is SGDLS, CDR2 YYNGEE, per germline. This CDR3 contains 15 residues. DNA for the CDR3: TGTGCCAGCAGCCCCCTAGCGGGGGTATACAATGAGCAGTTCTTC. Its translation: CASSPLAGVYNEQFF.

The genes are TRBV7-9 and TRBJ2-7; D is possibly TRBD2 (5 bases). Deletions cut 1 base from V and 7 bases from J, with 14 bases between. In germline, CDR1 is SEHNR, CDR2 FQNEAQ (reference sequence). CDR3 length: 14 residues. The CDR3 reads CASSLGRGLREQYF. For the CDR3, the DNA is TGTGCCAGCAGCTTAGGTCGAGGGCTCCGGGAGCAGTACTTC. Full variable domain (rest looked up from reference TRBV7-9 and TRBJ2-7): DTGVSQNPRHKITKRGQNVTFRCDPISEHNRLYWYRQTLGQGPEFLTYFQNEAQLEKSRLLSDRFSAERPKGSFSTLEIQRTEQGDSAMYLCASSLGRGLREQYFGPGTRLTVT.